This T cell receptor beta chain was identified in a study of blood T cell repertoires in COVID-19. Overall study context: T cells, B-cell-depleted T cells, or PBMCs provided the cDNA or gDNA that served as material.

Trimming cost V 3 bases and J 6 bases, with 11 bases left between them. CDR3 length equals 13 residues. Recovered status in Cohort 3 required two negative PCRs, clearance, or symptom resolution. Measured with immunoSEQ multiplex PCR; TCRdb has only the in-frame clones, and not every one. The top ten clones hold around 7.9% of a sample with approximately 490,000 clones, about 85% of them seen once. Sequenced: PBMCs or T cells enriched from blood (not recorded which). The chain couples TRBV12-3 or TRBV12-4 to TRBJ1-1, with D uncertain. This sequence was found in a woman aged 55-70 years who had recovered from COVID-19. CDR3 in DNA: TGTGCCAGCAGTTTGACCCGAGGCGCTGAAGCTTTCTTT. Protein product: CASSLTRGAEAFF.